Presented here are 29 T cell receptor beta chains from one specimen sequenced in a study of T cells in Graves' hyperthyroidism and ophthalmopathy. It was RNA transcripts that yielded the amplified TCR beta CDR3 regions. The study used the HTBI primer set for a first-round RT-PCR of the TCR CDR3. TCRdb processed the multiplex PCR reads anew with MiXCR; each CDR3 protein has one entry. The table includes hundreds of thousands of distinct CDR3 sequences, about 15% detected once. Material: blood. These receptors originate from a woman between 25 and 40 years old with Graves' hyperthyroidism that later progressed to Graves' ophthalmopathy.

The chain employs TRBV28 and TRBJ2-7; 14 bases agree with TRBD2. The CDR3 has 16 residues. The ends lost 5 bases at V and 5 bases at J; junction bases unmatched: 8. Germline CDR1 reads MDHEN; CDR2 reads SYDVKM. Here the CDR3 reads CASSPGTSGRDNEQYF. CDR3 in DNA: TGTGCCAGCAGTCCAGGGACTAGCGGGAGAGACAACGAGCAGTACTTC.

This clonotype was seen repeatedly, ten times or more. The rearrangement uses TRBV18 and TRBJ2-5; D might be TRBD2 (6 bases). The V end lost 3 bases, the J end lost 2 bases, and 7 bases lay between the germline ends. Per germline, CDR1 KGHSH and CDR2 LQKENI. The CDR3 consists of 13 residues. CDR3: CASSPRGQETQYF. The CDR3 nucleotides are TGTGCCAGCTCACCGCGGGGACAAGAGACCCAGTACTTC.

This sequence joins TRBV19 and TRBJ2-3, with unresolved D. CDR3 size: 14 residues. V lost 1 base, J lost 3 bases, and 8 bases lay in between. The germline V gene encodes CDR1 LNHDA and CDR2 SQIVND (reference sequence). The CDR3 loop is CASSIGLVTDTQYF. In nucleotides, the CDR3 is TGTGCCAGTAGTATAGGTCTAGTAACAGATACGCAGTATTTT.

This clonotype was recorded at least ten times. V usage is TRBV28 and J usage is TRBJ2-7; D is unresolved. Germline V gene data show CDR1 as MDHEN and CDR2 as SYDVKM. Between the trimmed V and J ends, which lost 4 bases and 2 bases, there was a span of 18 bases. The CDR3 is 16 residues long. The CDR3 is CASSSGSAVGAYEQYF. In nucleotides, the CDR3 is TGTGCCAGCAGTTCCGGGTCCGCCGTCGGAGCCTACGAGCAGTACTTC. Full variable domain (remainder filled in from reference TRBV28 and TRBJ2-7): DVKVTQSSRYLVKRTGEKVFLECVQDMDHENMFWYRQDPGLGLRLIYFSYDVKMKEKGDIPEGYSVSREKKERFSLILESASTNQTSMYLCASSSGSAVGAYEQYFGPGTRLTVT.

This clonotype was detected many times. This chain joins TRBV5-1 and TRBJ1-1; D ambiguous. This CDR3 spans 14 amino acids. V was trimmed by 0 bases and J by 1 base, leaving 7 bases between them. CDR1 is SGHRS, CDR2 YFSETQ, per germline. The CDR3: CASSLGHPNTEAFF. In nucleotides, the CDR3 is TGCGCCAGCAGCTTGGGACATCCGAACACTGAAGCTTTCTTT.

The sample holds a few counts of this clonotype. The rearrangement uses TRBV20-1 and TRBJ2-5; 9 bases match TRBD2. This CDR3 region has 20 residues. The V segment lost 1 base and the J segment 5 bases; nucleotides outside the gene matches: 23. From germline, CDR1 is DFQATT and CDR2 SNEGSKA (reference sequence). The CDR3 DNA reads as TGCAGTGCTAGAGGAGAGACGGGTTCGTTGGCGGGAGGGCCAGAGGAGACCCAGTACTTC. Translation: CSARGETGSLAGGPEETQYF.

This clonotype was seen a few times. The rearrangement joins TRBV24-1 to TRBJ2-5; the match to TRBD1 covers 8 bases. With V trimmed by 4 bases and J by 4 bases, 10 bases remained unmatched. This CDR3 spans 16 amino acids. CDR1 is KGHDR and CDR2 is SFDVKD in the germline V gene. CDR3 region: CATSDSGQGGGETQYF. The CDR3 region has the DNA TGTGCCACCAGTGACTCTGGACAGGGAGGAGGAGAGACCCAGTACTTC.

In its sample, this clonotype was seen many times. The V gene is TRBV30, the J gene TRBJ2-1; 7 bases match TRBD2. CDR3 length: 15 residues. Losses at the gene ends were 2 bases for V and 0 bases for J; bases not matched to a gene: 4. Germline V gene sequence: CDR1 GTSNPN, CDR2 SVGIG (reference sequence). In DNA form, the CDR3 reads TGTGCCTGGAGTAGGCTAGCGGACTCCTACAATGAGCAGTTCTTC. As protein: CAWSRLADSYNEQFF.

This clonotype was seen at least ten times. V is TRBV9 and J is TRBJ2-5; TRBD2 matches 10 bases. The CDR3 is made up of 15 amino acids. V lost 4 bases, J lost 3 bases, and 6 bases stayed unmatched. Germline V lookup: CDR1 SGDLS, CDR2 YYNGEE. Written as DNA, the CDR3 is TGTGCCAGCAGCCGGACTAGCGGATGGAAAGAGACCCAGTACTTC. The encoded protein is CASSRTSGWKETQYF.

The chain recombines TRBV27 with TRBJ1-1; the match to TRBD1 covers 12 bases. This CDR3 has 12 residues. Trimming removed 8 bases from V and 10 bases from J; junction bases left unmatched: 5. From germline, CDR1 is MNHEY and CDR2 SMNVEV (reference sequence). As DNA, the CDR3 is TGTGCCAGCGGGGGGACAGGGGGCCGAGCTTTCTTT. Amino acids: CASGGTGGRAFF.

This clonotype was seen repeatedly, ten times or more. The gene calls are TRBV12-3 or TRBV12-4 and TRBJ1-4, with D unclear. Between the trimmed V and J ends, which lost 5 bases and 6 bases, there was a span of 13 bases. This CDR3 is built from 14 residues. For the CDR3, the DNA is TGTGCCAGCAGTGCCGGATCCTGGGATGAAAAACTGTTTTTT. Residues: CASSAGSWDEKLFF.

The sample holds many counts of this clonotype. V is TRBV7-2 and J is TRBJ2-1; possible D gene TRBD2, 6 bases. The CDR3 is 14 residues long. Germline loops: CDR1 SGHTA, CDR2 FQGNSA. Trimming stripped 2 bases from V and 5 bases from J, with 10 bases between. In DNA form, the CDR3 reads TGTGCCAGCAGCTTATGGGCGGGACACAATGAGCAGTTCTTC. The encoded protein is CASSLWAGHNEQFF.

This clonotype was recorded many times. V and J are TRBV27 and TRBJ2-2; 9 bases line up with TRBD2. Germline V CDR1 and CDR2: MNHEY, SMNVEV (reference sequence). CDR3 length: 17 amino acids. The V and J ends lost 4 bases and 3 bases, in that order; junction bases with no gene match: 9. CDR3 in amino acids: CASSSKAGGPHTGELFF. The CDR3 coding sequence is TGTGCCAGCAGTTCCAAAGCGGGAGGCCCTCACACCGGGGAGCTGTTTTTT.

This clonotype was observed a handful of times. This chain uses TRBV5-1 with TRBJ2-6; 9 nucleotides agree with TRBD1. Germline loops: CDR1 SGHRS, CDR2 YFSETQ. The J segment lost 0 bases and the V segment lost 4 bases, leaving 8 bases of the junction unmatched. This CDR3 is built from 18 residues. This CDR3 reads CASSTDRGTLSGANVLTF. Here the CDR3 DNA reads TGCGCCAGCAGCACGGACAGGGGAACCCTCTCTGGGGCCAACGTCCTGACTTTC.

This clonotype was found many times. The rearrangement uses TRBV30 and TRBJ1-2, with TRBD1 matching 9 bases. The germline gives CDR1 GTSNPN, CDR2 SVGIG (reference sequence). The CDR3 has 15 residues. The V segment lost 4 bases and the J segment 4 bases; nucleotides outside the gene matches: 10. The CDR3 region is CAWTLPGTGSYGYTF. CDR3 DNA sequence: TGTGCCTGGACCCTGCCCGGGACAGGGAGCTATGGCTACACCTTC.

Notes on this clonotype: The junction differs from germline at one of its ends, possibly a read error. The V gene is TRBV5-1, the J gene TRBJ1-1; D unresolved. CDR3 length equals 14 residues. Germline assignment: CDR1 SGHRS and CDR2 YFSETQ. This CDR3 reads CASSLGQMNSEAFF. The CDR3 coding sequence is TGCGCCAGCAGCTTGGGGCAGATGAACAGTGAAGCTTTCTTT.

This clonotype was recorded many times. This sequence joins TRBV7-9 and TRBJ2-1, with TRBD1 matching 9 bases. Germline CDR1 reads SEHNR; CDR2 reads FQNEAQ (reference sequence). With 4 bases clipped from V and 7 bases from J, the junction kept 5 bases outside the gene matches. This CDR3 has 14 amino acids. CDR3 nucleotide sequence: TGTGCCAGCAGCTCCGGGACAGGGAGAAATGAGCAGTTCTTC. Encoded protein: CASSSGTGRNEQFF.

The chain uses TRBV20-1 and TRBJ2-7; 9 nucleotides agree with TRBD1. The germline gives CDR1 DFQATT, CDR2 SNEGSKA (reference sequence). There are 14 residues in the CDR3. J lost 0 bases, V lost 5 bases, and 5 bases had no gene match. CDR3 nucleotides: TGCAGTGCTCTTGGGACAGGGTACTCCTACGAGCAGTACTTC. Translation gives CSALGTGYSYEQYF.

This clonotype occurred a few times. The chain employs TRBV7-3 and TRBJ2-7; unclear D gene. The V end lost 2 bases, the J end lost 6 bases, and 8 bases lay between the germline ends. Germline CDR1 reads SGHTA; CDR2 reads FQGTGA. The length of the CDR3 is 12 residues. The CDR3 bases are TGTGCCAGCAGCTTATATGGGCCCGAGCAGTACTTC. It specifies CASSLYGPEQYF.

Ten or more counts support this clonotype. The V call is TRBV20-1, the J call TRBJ1-4; D is ambiguous. Germline V gene data show CDR1 as DFQATT and CDR2 as SNEGSKA (reference sequence). V lost 1 base, J lost 2 bases, and 23 bases lay in between. The CDR3 is made up of 19 amino acids. CDR3 residues: CSARAPPLPDWYTNEKLFF. In nucleotides, the CDR3 is TGCAGTGCTAGAGCCCCACCTCTACCAGATTGGTACACTAATGAAAAACTGTTTTTT.

There are many counts of this clonotype. This rearrangement joins TRBV29-1 to TRBJ2-5, with D possibly being TRBD1 or TRBD2 (6 bases each). V was clipped by 5 bases and J by 7 bases, with 14 bases between them. CDR1 and CDR2 from the germline V gene are SQVTM and ANQGSEA. This CDR3 has 12 amino acids. The CDR3 reads CSVRGAGGTQYF. The CDR3 nucleotides are TGCAGCGTTAGGGGGGCCGGCGGGACCCAGTACTTC.

This clonotype was counted ten times or more. V and J are TRBV10-3 and TRBJ2-7; 10 bases map to TRBD2. Trimming at V came to 11 bases and at J to 4 bases, leaving 11 bases not matched to a gene. From germline, CDR1 is ENHRY and CDR2 SYGVKD. This CDR3 region has 14 residues. Written as DNA, the CDR3 is TGTGCCGTCACGCCTACTAGCGGGACATACGAGCAGTACTTC. It codes for CAVTPTSGTYEQYF.

The rearrangement uses TRBV6-2 or TRBV6-3 and TRBJ2-5, with TRBD2 identical over 9 bases. Germline CDR1 and CDR2: MNHEY and SVGEGT. The CDR3 spans 15 residues. The J segment lost 4 bases and the V segment lost 4 bases, leaving 7 bases of the junction unmatched. This CDR3 is CASSSVAGVGETQYF. The CDR3 nucleotides read TGTGCCAGCAGTTCCGTAGCGGGAGTGGGAGAGACCCAGTACTTC.

There are many counts of this clonotype. The gene calls are TRBV4-1 and TRBJ2-2; a possible D gene is TRBD1 (5 bases). The CDR3 totals 16 residues. V lost 0 bases and J lost 6, with 14 bases in between. Germline values: CDR1 MGHRA, CDR2 YSYEKL. The CDR3 region has the DNA TGCGCCAGCAGCCAAGAAAGGGCCCAACAGGCCGGGGAGCTGTTTTTT. Its protein product is CASSQERAQQAGELFF.

This clonotype was recorded many times. The chain links TRBV6-1 to TRBJ1-3, with TRBD1 identical over 8 bases. This CDR3 comprises 16 residues. With V trimmed by 6 bases and J by 2 bases, 9 bases remained unmatched. Germline CDR1 MNHNS, CDR2 SASEGT. The CDR3 region is CASSSTGQGTGNTIYF. CDR3 nucleotides: TGTGCCAGCAGCTCAACCGGACAGGGAACTGGAAACACCATATATTTT.

This clonotype was observed a few times. The chain employs TRBV16 and TRBJ2-1, with 9 bases matching TRBD2. Per germline, CDR1 KGHSY and CDR2 FQNENV. The CDR3 has 15 amino acids. Trimming took 2 bases from V and 8 from J; bases not matched to a gene: 7. The CDR3 region has the DNA TGTGCCAGCAGCCAACTTAGCGGGAGTTTCCATGAGCAGTTCTTC. The encoded protein is CASSQLSGSFHEQFF.

On this clonotype: Just one base apart from a much larger clone, this may be a read error. The chain employs TRBV14 and TRBJ2-2, with TRBD2 matching 7 bases. The CDR3 length is 16 residues. The V gene's germline CDR1 is SGHDN and CDR2 FVKESK. CDR3 region: CASSRVSGMNTGELLF. CDR3 nucleotides: TGTGCCAGCAGCCGAGTGAGCGGGATGAACACCGGGGAGCTGTTGTTT.

Details on this clonotype: At one end, the junction sequence differs from germline, possibly due to a read error. The chain links TRBV5-1 to TRBJ2-7, with D maybe TRBD1 (6 bases). The germline CDR1 and CDR2 sequences are SGHRS and YFSETQ. The CDR3 length is 14 residues. CDR3 amino acids: CASSLRTGSYEQDF. The CDR3 DNA follows: TGCGCCAGCAGCTTACGTACAGGGAGCTACGAGCAGGACTTC.

This clonotype has ten or more counts. This sequence joins TRBV3-1 and TRBJ1-1; the match to TRBD1 covers 10 bases. The CDR3 loop spans 18 amino acids. The germline gives CDR1 LGHDT, CDR2 YNNKEL (reference sequence). Trimming took 4 bases from V and 0 from J; bases not matched to a gene: 11. The CDR3 DNA follows: TGTGCCAGCAGCCCACTTGTCGGGACAGGGGACTTGAACACTGAAGCTTTCTTT. Its translation is CASSPLVGTGDLNTEAFF.